These T cell receptor beta chains were read from a single sample in a study of lymphopenia after photon versus proton radiotherapy. Repertoires were generated with immunoSEQ multiplex PCR, while TCRdb's copy carries only in-frame clones and drops some. The table lists 70,000 or so clones, roughly 93% of them singletons, with roughly 2.7% in the top ten. The sample in question was peripheral blood, obtained from a patient treated with photon-based radiotherapy. All receptors come from a woman between 70 and 85 years old with pancreatic cancer. CDR3s include the opening cysteine and the closing phenylalanine or tryptophan. Each record gives: D gene, clone size, J gene, V gene, CDR3 DNA, CDR3 protein. A D gene is named only where the DNA matches it firmly. Rows may omit the clone size; those that give it use once, few, many or a size class.

D gene: -
clone size: -
J gene: TRBJ2-3
V gene: TRBV7-9
CDR3 DNA: TGTGCCAGCAGCCACAACCTAGGGCCCACAGATACGCAGTATTTT
CDR3 protein: CASSHNLGPTDTQYF

D gene: -
clone size: -
J gene: TRBJ2-1
V gene: TRBV5-3
CDR3 DNA: TGTGCCAGCAGCTTGGAACAGGCCTCCTACAATGAGCAGTTCTTC
CDR3 protein: CASSLEQASYNEQFF

D gene: TRBD1
clone size: -
J gene: TRBJ1-1
V gene: TRBV11-2
CDR3 DNA: TGTGCCAGCAGCTTAGAAGTAGGGACAGACACTGAAGCTTTCTTT
CDR3 protein: CASSLEVGTDTEAFF

D gene: -
clone size: -
J gene: TRBJ2-1
V gene: TRBV5-1
CDR3 DNA: TGCGCCAGCAGCTCCCCCAGAAATGGGGCAGGACAGTTCTTC
CDR3 protein: CASSSPRNGAGQFF

D gene: -
clone size: once
J gene: TRBJ2-7
V gene: TRBV10-3
CDR3 DNA: TGTGCCATCAGTGGATTAGGGAGCTCCTACGAGCAGTACTTC
CDR3 protein: CAISGLGSSYEQYF

D gene: TRBD2
clone size: -
J gene: TRBJ2-7
V gene: TRBV4-1
CDR3 DNA: TGCGCCAGCAGCCACGAGCGGGATAACTCCTACGAGCAGTACTTC
CDR3 protein: CASSHERDNSYEQYF

D gene: -
clone size: -
J gene: TRBJ1-4
V gene: TRBV7-9
CDR3 DNA: TGTGCCAGCAGCATCGGGACACTCGCAACTAATGAAAAACTGTTTTTT
CDR3 protein: CASSIGTLATNEKLFF

D gene: -
clone size: -
J gene: TRBJ1-6
V gene: TRBV10-3
CDR3 DNA: TGTGCCATCAGCCCCGGGACCAATTCACCCCTCCACTTT
CDR3 protein: CAISPGTNSPLHF

D gene: -
clone size: -
J gene: TRBJ2-7
V gene: TRBV5-1
CDR3 DNA: TGCGCCAGCAGCTTGGAGTTTGGTGCAGCCAACTACGAGCAGTACTTC
CDR3 protein: CASSLEFGAANYEQYF

D gene: TRBD2
clone size: once
J gene: TRBJ2-3
V gene: TRBV14
CDR3 DNA: TGTGCCAGCAGCCATGGGGTTTGGACTAGCGGGAGCCCAAATACGCAGTATTTT
CDR3 protein: CASSHGVWTSGSPNTQYF

D gene: -
clone size: few
J gene: TRBJ2-5
V gene: TRBV2
CDR3 DNA: TGTGCCAGCACCGCCAGCACCGTAAGGGTGACCCAGTACTTC
CDR3 protein: CASTASTVRVTQYF

D gene: TRBD1
clone size: few
J gene: TRBJ2-7
V gene: TRBV4-1
CDR3 DNA: TGCGCCAGCAGCAACGGGCCAGGGGGCGTCGACGAGCAGTACTTC
CDR3 protein: CASSNGPGGVDEQYF

D gene: -
clone size: -
J gene: TRBJ1-2
V gene: TRBV19
CDR3 DNA: TGTGCCAGTAAGGGGGTTTATGGCTACACCTTC
CDR3 protein: CASKGVYGYTF

D gene: TRBD1
clone size: -
J gene: TRBJ2-3
V gene: TRBV19
CDR3 DNA: TGTGCCAGTAGTATATTGGGACAGGGGACAGATACGCAGTATTTT
CDR3 protein: CASSILGQGTDTQYF

D gene: -
clone size: -
J gene: TRBJ2-1
V gene: TRBV7-9
CDR3 DNA: TGTGCCAGCAAACGGGCGGACTACAATGAGCAGTTCTTC
CDR3 protein: CASKRADYNEQFF

D gene: -
clone size: -
J gene: TRBJ1-1
V gene: TRBV27
CDR3 DNA: TGTGCCAGCAGTTCCTACCCCTTATTT
CDR3 protein: CASSSYPLF

D gene: -
clone size: -
J gene: TRBJ2-7
V gene: TRBV28
CDR3 DNA: TGTGCCAGCAGTCACCTCCGAGGGCAGGGGTACGAGCAGTACTTC
CDR3 protein: CASSHLRGQGYEQYF

D gene: TRBD2
clone size: -
J gene: TRBJ2-2
V gene: TRBV19
CDR3 DNA: TGTGCCAGTAGTATCGGCGGGAGCGCGAACACCGGGGAGCTGTTTTTT
CDR3 protein: CASSIGGSANTGELFF

D gene: -
clone size: few
J gene: TRBJ2-3
V gene: TRBV19
CDR3 DNA: TGTGCCAGTAGGCCCCTCTTTGTGACGGGAGACTACACAGATACGCAGTATTTT
CDR3 protein: CASRPLFVTGDYTDTQYF